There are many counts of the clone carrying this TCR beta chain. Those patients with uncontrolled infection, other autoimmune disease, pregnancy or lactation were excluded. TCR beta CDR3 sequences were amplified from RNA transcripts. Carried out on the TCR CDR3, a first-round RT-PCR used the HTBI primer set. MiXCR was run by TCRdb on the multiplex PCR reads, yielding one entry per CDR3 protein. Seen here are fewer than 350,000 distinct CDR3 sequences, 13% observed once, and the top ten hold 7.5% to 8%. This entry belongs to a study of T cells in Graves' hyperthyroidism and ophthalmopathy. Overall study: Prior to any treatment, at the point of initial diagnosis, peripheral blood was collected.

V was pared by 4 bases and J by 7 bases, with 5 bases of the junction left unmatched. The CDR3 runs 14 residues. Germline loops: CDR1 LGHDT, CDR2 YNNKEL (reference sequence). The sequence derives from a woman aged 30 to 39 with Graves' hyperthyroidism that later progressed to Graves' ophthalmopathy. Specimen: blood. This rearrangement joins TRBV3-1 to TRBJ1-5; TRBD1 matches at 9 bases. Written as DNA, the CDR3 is TGTGCCAGCAGCCCTGGACAGGGGCGACAGCCCCAGCATTTT. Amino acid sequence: CASSPGQGRQPQHF.